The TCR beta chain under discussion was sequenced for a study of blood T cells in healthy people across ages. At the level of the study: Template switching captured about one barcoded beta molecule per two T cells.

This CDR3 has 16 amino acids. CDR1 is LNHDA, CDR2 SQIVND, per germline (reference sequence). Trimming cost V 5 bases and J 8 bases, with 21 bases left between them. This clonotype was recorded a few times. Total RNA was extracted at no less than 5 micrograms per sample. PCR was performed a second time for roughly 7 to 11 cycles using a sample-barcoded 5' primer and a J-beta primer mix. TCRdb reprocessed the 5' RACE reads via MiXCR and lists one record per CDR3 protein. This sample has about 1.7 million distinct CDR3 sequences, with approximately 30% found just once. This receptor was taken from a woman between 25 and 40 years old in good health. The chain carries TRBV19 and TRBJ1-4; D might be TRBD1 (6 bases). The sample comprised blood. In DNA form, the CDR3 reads TGTGCCAGTAGTCCCGACAGGAAGCACCTCCAGGAAAAACTGTTTTTT. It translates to CASSPDRKHLQEKLFF. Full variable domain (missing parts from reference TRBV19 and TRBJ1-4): DGGITQSPKYLFRKEGQNVTLSCEQNLNHDAMYWYRQDPGQGLRLIYYSQIVNDFQKGDIAEGYSVSREKKESFPLTVTSAQKNPTAFYLCASSPDRKHLQEKLFFGSGTQLSVL.